The 21 T cell receptor beta chains reported below all come from one sample, sequenced in a study of vaccination and CD4 T cells after COVID-19. Treatment denoted: roughly nine-day PBMC culture with coronavirus spike peptide pools or control peptides (ViraFEST assay). What these receptors recognize is not known. Cultured CD4+ T cells had their DNA profiled by the Oncomine TCR Beta short-read assay. TCRdb itself ran the PCR reads through MiXCR, one entry per CDR3 protein. The sample has under 15,000 distinct CDR3 sequences; 55% to 65% are singletons. The sample here was CD4+ T cells from blood, cultured in vitro, taken before SARS-CoV-2 vaccination. Receptors originate from a human donor who had recovered from COVID-19.

The V gene is TRBV19, the J gene TRBJ1-4, with TRBD1 as a possible D gene (5 bases). This CDR3 region has 15 residues. Germline CDR1 LNHDA, CDR2 SQIVND (reference sequence). The ends were cut back, 3 bases at V and 5 bases at J, with 13 bases in the middle. The CDR3 nucleotides read TGTGCCAGTAGTATGCCAGGGAAGATAAATGAAAAACTGTTTTTT. Its protein is CASSMPGKINEKLFF.

The V and J genes are TRBV6-2 or TRBV6-3 and TRBJ2-7, with 8 positions matching TRBD1. The CDR3 runs 15 residues. V was clipped by 5 bases and J by 5 bases; unmatched bases: 11. Germline loops: CDR1 MNHEY, CDR2 SVGEGT. The DNA for the CDR3 is TGTGCCAGCAGTGGACAGGGCCCTCCTAACCACGAGCAGTACTTC. Its translation: CASSGQGPPNHEQYF.

The chain couples TRBV6-5 to TRBJ2-2; the match to TRBD2 covers 8 bases. Germline lookup yields CDR1 MNHEY and CDR2 SVGAGI. Losses at the gene ends were 0 bases for V and 6 bases for J; bases not matched to a gene: 6. CDR3 length: 16 residues. CDR3 coding DNA: TGTGCCAGCAGTTACTCGTCGGGAGGGCAGTCCGGGGAGCTGTTTTTT. This encodes CASSYSSGGQSGELFF.

This clonotype was counted between two and nine times. The chain employs TRBV7-8 and TRBJ2-3, with 9 nucleotides matching TRBD2. This CDR3 contains 18 residues. With V trimmed by 0 bases and J by 2 bases, 9 bases remained unmatched. The V gene's germline CDR1 is SGHVS and CDR2 FQNEAQ. This chain's CDR3 is CASSLARRGRGATDTQYF. CDR3 coding DNA: TGTGCCAGCAGCTTAGCGAGACGCGGGAGGGGGGCCACAGATACGCAGTATTTT.

The V gene is TRBV20-1, the J gene TRBJ2-4, with D perhaps TRBD1 (6 bases). CDR1 is DFQATT and CDR2 is SNEGSKA in the germline V gene (reference sequence). V was cut by 0 bases and J by 0 bases, with 12 bases left in between. CDR3 size: 16 residues. The CDR3 DNA reads TGCAGTGCTAGAGATCTGACAGGACTAGCCAAAAACATTCAGTACTTC. This translates into CSARDLTGLAKNIQYF.

The gene calls are TRBV19 and TRBJ2-7; 8 bases match TRBD1. The CDR3 consists of 13 residues. With 6 bases clipped from V and 5 bases from J, the junction kept 6 bases outside the gene matches. Germline V lookup: CDR1 LNHDA, CDR2 SQIVND (reference sequence). The CDR3 region is CASSRRGPNEQYF. The CDR3 DNA sequence: TGTGCCAGTAGCCGCAGGGGGCCCAACGAGCAGTACTTC.

Comments on this clonotype: A much larger clone lies a single base off, so this may be a read error. This rearrangement joins TRBV12-3 or TRBV12-4 to TRBJ1-1; the D is unclear. The CDR3 runs to 13 residues. The CDR3 nucleotides read TGTGCCAGCAGCTTCCTACAAGGAGGGAGGGCTTCCTTT. Residues: CASSFLQGGRASF.

This clonotype was seen a handful of times. The chain carries TRBV24-1 and TRBJ1-2, with a weak D call TRBD1 (5 bases). Germline lookup yields CDR1 KGHDR and CDR2 SFDVKD. The V end was cut by 2 bases, the J end by 0 bases, with 6 bases between. The length of the CDR3 is 14 residues. CDR3 sequence reads: CATSDYRTNYGYTF. Here the CDR3 DNA reads TGTGCCACCAGTGATTACAGGACTAACTATGGCTACACCTTC.

The chain combines TRBV27 with TRBJ2-7, with TRBD2 matching 12 bases. CDR3 length: 14 amino acids. Germline CDR1 is MNHEY and CDR2 is SMNVEV (reference sequence). Trimming cost V 4 bases and J 3 bases; bases outside gene matches: 1. The CDR3 DNA reads as TGTGCCAGCAGTTCTAGCGGGAGGGTCTACGAGCAGTACTTC. Translated, it gives CASSSSGRVYEQYF.

CDR3 sequence reads: CASTLRQGGVLEQYF. The CDR3 nucleotides read TGTGCCAGCACCCTCCGACAGGGGGGGGTGCTTGAGCAGTACTTC. The rearrangement joins TRBV28 to TRBJ2-7; 9 bases are a match to TRBD1. The J segment lost 7 bases and the V segment lost 7 bases, leaving 14 bases of the junction unmatched. Germline loops: CDR1 MDHEN, CDR2 SYDVKM. CDR3 size: 15 residues.

V usage is TRBV2 and J usage is TRBJ2-7, with 8 bases identical to TRBD1. The ends lost 9 bases at V and 3 bases at J; junction bases unmatched: 4. CDR1 and CDR2 (germline): SNHLY, FYNNEI. There are 12 residues in the CDR3. In nucleotides, the CDR3 is TGTGCCAGTGGACAGGGCGGCTACGAGCAGTACTTC. This sequence encodes CASGQGGYEQYF.

A few counts support this clonotype. The chain recombines TRBV20-1 with TRBJ1-5; 12 nucleotides line up with TRBD1. Germline CDR1 reads DFQATT; CDR2 reads SNEGSKA (reference sequence). This CDR3 region has 18 residues. J was trimmed by 0 bases and V by 1 base; bases with no gene match: 7. CDR3 DNA sequence: TGCAGTGCTAGAGTGGGGACAGGGGGCTCACCTAGCAATCAGCCCCAGCATTTT. Amino acids: CSARVGTGGSPSNQPQHF.

The chain carries TRBV4-1 and TRBJ1-2; 7 bases are shared with TRBD1. CDR3 length: 15 residues. J was trimmed by 5 bases and V by 3 bases; bases with no gene match: 9. Germline V lookup: CDR1 MGHRA, CDR2 YSYEKL. CDR3 coding DNA: TGCGCCAGCAGCCACCCCCGGGACAGAGGATATGGCTACACCTTC. Protein: CASSHPRDRGYGYTF.

The chain combines TRBV19 with TRBJ1-2; D is uncertain. This CDR3 contains 14 residues. From germline, CDR1 is LNHDA and CDR2 SQIVND (reference sequence). V was clipped by 4 bases and J by 2 bases, with 11 bases between them. The CDR3 nucleotides read TGTGCCAGTAGTAGAAGGGAGGCGAACTATGGCTACACCTTC. Amino acids: CASSRREANYGYTF.

The genes are TRBV12-3 or TRBV12-4 and TRBJ2-3; no reliable D call. Trimming pared 2 bases from V and 9 bases from J, leaving 9 bases between. The CDR3 is 12 amino acids. CDR3 DNA sequence: TGTGCCAGCAGTTTAACCGGAGCAACGCAGTATTTT. Encoded protein: CASSLTGATQYF.

The CDR3 region has the DNA TGTGCCAGCAGTTTATTTCGATGGCAGCTTAATCAGCCCCAGCATTTT. This gives the protein CASSLFRWQLNQPQHF. The chain has TRBV28 and TRBJ1-5, with no clear D. The CDR3 is 16 residues long. CDR1 is MDHEN and CDR2 is SYDVKM in the germline V gene. Trimming removed 1 base at V and 4 bases at J, with 14 bases between. Supplemented by reference TRBV28 and TRBJ1-5, the full variable domain reads DVKVTQSSRYLVKRTGEKVFLECVQDMDHENMFWYRQDPGLGLRLIYFSYDVKMKEKGDIPEGYSVSREKKERFSLILESASTNQTSMYLCASSLFRWQLNQPQHFGDGTRLSIL.

The chain uses TRBV28 and TRBJ1-6; D remains unclear. Germline CDR1 reads MDHEN; CDR2 reads SYDVKM. V shed 7 bases and J shed 8 bases, with 18 bases lying between them. The CDR3 runs to 15 residues. CDR3: CASTTIPSSYSPLHF. CDR3 sequence (DNA): TGTGCCAGCACAACGATCCCGAGCTCCTATTCACCCCTCCACTTT.

The chain combines TRBV6-5 with TRBJ1-1; D gene unclear. This CDR3 has 13 residues. Germline CDR1 is MNHEY and CDR2 is SVGAGI. Trimming took 2 bases from V and 5 from J, leaving 9 bases between them. CDR3 DNA sequence: TGTGCCAGCAGTTACGCCTGGGAAACTGAAGCTTTCTTT. Protein sequence: CASSYAWETEAFF.

This chain links TRBV20-1 with TRBJ2-3; 8 bases map to TRBD2. With V trimmed by 4 bases and J by 4 bases, 10 bases remained unmatched. In germline, CDR1 is DFQATT, CDR2 SNEGSKA (reference sequence). The CDR3 is made up of 15 amino acids. CDR3 loop: CSATSGSTDADTQYF. The CDR3 bases are TGCAGTGCTACAAGCGGGAGTACTGATGCAGATACGCAGTATTTT.

On this clonotype: A read error may produce the germline difference seen at one junction end. The V call is TRBV6-1, the J call TRBJ2-5; the D gene could be TRBD1 or TRBD2 (5 bases each). CDR1 MNHNS and CDR2 SASEGT come from the germline V gene. The CDR3 is made up of 15 amino acids. Here the CDR3 DNA reads TGCGCCAGCAGGGCCTTGACGGGCGGGCAAGAGACCCAGTACTTC. It codes for CASRALTGGQETQYF.

This clonotype has just a few counts. The J gene is TRBJ2-7, the V gene TRBV7-2; D is perhaps TRBD2 (5 bases). The CDR3 length is 14 residues. CDR1 is SGHTA and CDR2 is FQGNSA in the germline V gene. V was trimmed by 4 bases and J by 3 bases, leaving 13 bases between them. CDR3 in DNA: TGTGCCAGCAGCTCGGGCCGGGATGGCTACGAGCAGTACTTC. Its protein is CASSSGRDGYEQYF.